Detailed here is one T cell receptor (beta chain). What it recognizes is unknown. This record belongs to a study of T cell repertoires in cytomegalovirus infection. Across the whole study: Signatures in public TCR beta sequences pointed to both CMV infection and matching HLA type.

General study results and limits: Summed public TCR beta family frequency identified CMV carriers bearing the relevant HLA. The ex vivo response showed dominance by HLA-C-restricted CMV-specific TCR beta clonotypes.

V was clipped by 0 bases and J by 5 bases, with 13 bases between them. The CDR3 has 16 amino acids. CDR1 is LGHNA and CDR2 is YSLEER in the germline V gene. TCRdb re-called the reads with MiXCR, one entry per CDR3 protein. The table lists around 740,000 distinct CDR3 sequences, 35% to 40% of them singletons. This TCR was sampled from a human donor in good health (CMV status not recorded). Some clones in this sample may be carry-over from other donors' samples. The sample consisted of PBMCs. This chain joins TRBV4-3 and TRBJ1-4; D not resolved. The CDR3 protein is CASSQEKAEINEKLFF. CDR3 DNA sequence: TGCGCCAGCAGCCAAGAGAAGGCAGAAATAAATGAAAAACTGTTTTTT.